The T cell receptor beta chain described here comes from a study of blood T cells in healthy people across ages. Combining a sample-barcoded 5' primer with a J-beta primer mix, a second PCR ran for about 7 to 12 cycles. TCRdb analysed the 5' RACE reads with MiXCR anew, one entry per CDR3 protein. The sample lists 910,000 or so distinct CDR3 sequences, roughly 51% seen once, with 20% to 25% in the top ten. V lost 6 bases, J lost 3 bases, and 5 bases stayed unmatched. The CDR3 contains 14 residues. Germline V gives CDR1 SEHNR, CDR2 FQNEAQ (reference sequence). The receptor was isolated from a woman aged 60 to 75 in good health. This rearrangement joins TRBV7-9 to TRBJ1-5, with 7 bases that match TRBD1. Sequencing was performed on blood. The CDR3, as DNA: TGTGCCAGCAGTGCGGGACAGCTCAATCAGCCCCAGCATTTT. Translating it yields CASSAGQLNQPQHF.